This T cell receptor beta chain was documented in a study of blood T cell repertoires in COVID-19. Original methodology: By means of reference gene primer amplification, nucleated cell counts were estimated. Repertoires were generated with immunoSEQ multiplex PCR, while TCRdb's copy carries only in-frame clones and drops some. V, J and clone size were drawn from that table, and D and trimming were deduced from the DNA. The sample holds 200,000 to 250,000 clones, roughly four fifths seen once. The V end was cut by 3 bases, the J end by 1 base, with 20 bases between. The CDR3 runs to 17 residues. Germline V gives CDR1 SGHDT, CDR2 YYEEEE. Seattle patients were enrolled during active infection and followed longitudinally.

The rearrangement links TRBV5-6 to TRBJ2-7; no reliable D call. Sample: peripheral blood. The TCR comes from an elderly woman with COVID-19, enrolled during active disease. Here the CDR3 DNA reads TGTGCCAGCAGCTCGAATTCTAGAGGCGGATTTTCCTACGAGCAGTACTTC. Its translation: CASSSNSRGGFSYEQYF.